Listed below are T cell receptor beta chains from one sample, sequenced in a study of shared clonotypes between healthy human individuals. Clones were read by immunoSEQ multiplex PCR, and TCRdb kept only the in-frame ones, dropping some. This repertoire shows some 2.1 million clones, 85% to 95% found once; its top ten account for about 1.1%. Source material: naive CD8+ T cells sorted from blood. The receptors here all came from a man younger than 35 in good health. The CDR3 runs from the conserved cysteine through the conserved F or W. A D gene is named only where the DNA matches it firmly. Clone size is given for some rows only: seen once, a few or many times, or a class if the clone is expanded.

abundance	v_gene	j_gene	d_gene	CDR3nt	CDR3aa
.	TRBV6-5	TRBJ2-1	.	TGTGCCAGCAGGCTCCCAGGGACTGAGCAGTTCTTC	CASRLPGTEQFF
few	TRBV4-1	TRBJ1-6	TRBD1	TGCGCCAGCAGCAACCCAGGGGGTTCACCCCTCCACTTT	CASSNPGGSPLHF
.	TRBV4-2	TRBJ1-4	.	TGTGCCAGCAGCCAAGACCCCGACGGGGGAGAAAATGAAAAACTGTTTTTT	CASSQDPDGGENEKLFF
.	TRBV11-2	TRBJ2-7	.	TGTGCCAGCAGCCCCTCCGGGGGCTCCCACGAGCAGTACTTC	CASSPSGGSHEQYF
.	TRBV5-6	TRBJ2-7	.	TGTGCCAGCAGCTTTCCGGGTGGCGAGCAGTACTTC	CASSFPGGEQYF
.	TRBV7-9	TRBJ1-1	TRBD1	TGTGCCAGCAGCTTAACCGGGACAGGGGTGAACACTGAAGCTTTCTTT	CASSLTGTGVNTEAFF
few	TRBV14	TRBJ1-6	.	TGTGCCAGCAGTCGTGGACAGTTCTATAATTCACCCCTCCACTTT	CASSRGQFYNSPLHF
.	TRBV5-1	TRBJ2-7	.	TGCGCCAGCAGCGGAGACGGGCCGGACGAGCAGTACTTC	CASSGDGPDEQYF
once	TRBV27	TRBJ1-1	.	TGTGCCAGCAGCCTCTTAGGACTGGCCGGGAAGAACACTGAAGCTTTCTTT	CASSLLGLAGKNTEAFF
.	TRBV7-8	TRBJ2-7	.	TGTGCCAGCAGCTTAGCAGAGTCGTACTACGAGCAGTACTTC	CASSLAESYYEQYF
.	TRBV2	TRBJ2-3	.	TGTGCCAGCAGTAACGCTCCCACAGATACGCAGTATTTT	CASSNAPTDTQYF
.	TRBV10-3	TRBJ2-1	.	TGTGCCATCAGTGAGTCGAAAGGCGCGGACTACAATGAGCAGTTCTTC	CAISESKGADYNEQFF
.	TRBV5-4	TRBJ2-3	.	TGTGCCAGCAGCTTGGCCTCAGATACGCAGTATTTT	CASSLASDTQYF
.	TRBV7-9	TRBJ2-5	.	TGTGCCAGCAGCCCTCTAGAGGCAGGGGACGAGACCCAGTACTTC	CASSPLEAGDETQYF
.	TRBV5-1	TRBJ2-1	TRBD1	TGCGCCAGCAGCTGGGGAGGACAGGGAGGCTACAATGAGCAGTTCTTC	CASSWGGQGGYNEQFF
.	TRBV2	TRBJ1-3	TRBD1	TGTGCCAGCAGTTACGCTGGACAGGGCGCAGCTGGAAACACCATATATTTT	CASSYAGQGAAGNTIYF
once	TRBV5-6	TRBJ2-7	TRBD2	TGTGCCAGCAGCCCGAAGCGGGGGAGCTCCTACGAGCAGTACTTC	CASSPKRGSSYEQYF
.	TRBV4-1	TRBJ2-1	.	TGCGCCAGCAGCCAACCGGGTGAGCAGTTCTTC	CASSQPGEQFF
.	TRBV28	TRBJ2-1	.	TGTGCCAGCAGTTTATGGGGGGACCCCAATGAGCAGTTCTTC	CASSLWGDPNEQFF
.	TRBV10-2	TRBJ1-4	.	TGCGCCAGCAGTGAGTCGGGAGGACGGGGCGAAAAACTGTTTTTT	CASSESGGRGEKLFF
.	TRBV7-2	TRBJ2-5	TRBD2	TGTGCCAGCACCTCACTAGCGGGAGGTTACCGGGAGACCCAGTACTTC	CASTSLAGGYRETQYF
.	TRBV5-4	TRBJ2-1	.	TGTGCCAGCAGCTTGACTCCTGGGGGCAATGAGCAGTTCTTC	CASSLTPGGNEQFF
.	TRBV5-1	TRBJ2-3	.	TGCGCCAGCAGCTTGGGGGGCCGCACAGATACGCAGTATTTT	CASSLGGRTDTQYF
.	TRBV5-4	TRBJ2-7	.	TGTGCCAGCAGCCCGCGGGACAACTCCTACGAGCAGTACTTC	CASSPRDNSYEQYF
.	TRBV29-1	TRBJ2-1	.	TGCAGCGTTGGGGGGGTGGCCGCCGGTCACAATGAGCAGTTCTTC	CSVGGVAAGHNEQFF
.	TRBV7-9	TRBJ2-3	TRBD2	TGTGCCAGCAGCGGACTAGCGGGGGAGGGCGGACCTAGCACAGATACGCAGTATTTT	CASSGLAGEGGPSTDTQYF
.	TRBV5-5	TRBJ2-7	.	TGTGCCAGCAGCTTGACAGGGTTTGAGCAGTACTTC	CASSLTGFEQYF
.	TRBV7-8	TRBJ1-5	TRBD1	TGTGCCAGCAGTTTACAGGGGGTAGGTCAGCCCCAGCATTTT	CASSLQGVGQPQHF
.	TRBV7-2	TRBJ2-7	TRBD2	TGTGCCAGCAGCTCGAGCGGGGGGCTCTCCTACGAGCAGTACTTC	CASSSSGGLSYEQYF
.	TRBV19	TRBJ1-1	.	TGTGCCAGTAGTATTTCTCTGGGGACTGAAGCTTTCTTT	CASSISLGTEAFF
.	TRBV10-1	TRBJ2-1	TRBD1	TGCGCCAGCATAGGGAGCCGGGACAGGACCGATGAGCAGTTCTTC	CASIGSRDRTDEQFF
.	TRBV11-2	TRBJ1-1	.	TGTGCCAGTACCCAGGGATACACTGAAGCTTTCTTT	CASTQGYTEAFF
.	TRBV29-1	TRBJ2-7	TRBD2	TGCAGCGTTGAAGCTAGCGGGGGGCGATGCTTC	CSVEASGGRCF
once	TRBV6-5	TRBJ1-1	.	TGTGCCAGCAGTTCATACAGGGAAGCTTTCTTT	CASSSYREAFF
.	TRBV7-9	TRBJ1-4	TRBD1	TGTGCCAGCAGCCTTGCTACCGGGACAGGGAATGAAAAACTGTTTTTT	CASSLATGTGNEKLFF
.	TRBV10-2	TRBJ1-4	.	TGCGCCAGCTGGGGGGGTGAAAAACTGTTTTTT	CASWGGEKLFF
.	TRBV7-9	TRBJ2-1	TRBD2	TGTGCCAGCAGCTCCGGACTAGCCACTGTCGATGAGCAGTTCTTC	CASSSGLATVDEQFF
.	TRBV9	TRBJ2-3	TRBD2	TGTGCCAGCAGCGTAGGGATAGCGGGAAGCACAGATACGCAGTATTTT	CASSVGIAGSTDTQYF
.	TRBV6-5	TRBJ2-7	.	TGTGCCAGCAGTAACCATATAGCGGCCTACGAGCAGTACTTC	CASSNHIAAYEQYF
.	TRBV7-6	TRBJ2-7	TRBD1	TGTGCCAGCAGCTTATACGGACAGGCCTCCTACGAGCAGTACTTC	CASSLYGQASYEQYF
once	TRBV5-1	TRBJ2-7	.	TGCGCCAGCAGCCGCAGGGAATCCTACGAGCAGTACTTC	CASSRRESYEQYF
.	TRBV5-4	TRBJ1-2	.	TGTGCCAGCAGCTTAATAAAGGGATTAACCTTC	CASSLIKGLTF
.	TRBV5-4	TRBJ2-1	TRBD1	TGTGCCAGCACCCCTTCCCGGACAGGGAGTCGGGAGCAGTTCTTC	CASTPSRTGSREQFF
.	TRBV9	TRBJ1-4	TRBD1	TGTGCCAGCAGCGGGGGACAGGCAACTAATGAAAAACTGTTTTTT	CASSGGQATNEKLFF
.	TRBV10-2	TRBJ2-5	TRBD2	TGCGCCAGCAGTGAGAGAGGACTAGCGGATCCCCTCTTAGAGACCCAGTACTTC	CASSERGLADPLLETQYF
.	TRBV5-1	TRBJ2-7	TRBD1	TGCGCCAGCAGCTGGACAGGGGCGCTCTACGAGCAGTACTTC	CASSWTGALYEQYF
once	TRBV6-1	TRBJ2-7	.	TGTGCCAGCAGTGAAGGGGGAGCGAGTATGCAGTACTTC	CASSEGGASMQYF
.	TRBV9	TRBJ2-2	TRBD2	TGTGCCAGCAGCGTCGATGGGCTAGCGGGGGCCGGGGAGCTGTTTTTT	CASSVDGLAGAGELFF
.	TRBV5-1	TRBJ1-6	.	TGCGCCAGCAGCTTGGTGCAGGGGAGTGGTTCACCCCTCCACTTT	CASSLVQGSGSPLHF
.	TRBV7-9	TRBJ1-1	.	TGTGCCAGCAGCTCGCCGTTTGGCAGGGCTGAAGCTTTCTTT	CASSSPFGRAEAFF
.	TRBV5-4	TRBJ2-3	.	TGTGCCAGCAGCTTGGCCGCAGGGAACACAGATACGCAGTATTTT	CASSLAAGNTDTQYF
.	TRBV6-6	TRBJ1-1	.	TGTGCCAGCAGTTACTCGAATTGGGGGGCAGGTGAAGCTTTCTTT	CASSYSNWGAGEAFF
.	TRBV19	TRBJ2-1	.	TGTGCCAGTAGTATTCGGGCAGGGGATAATGAGCAGTTCTTC	CASSIRAGDNEQFF
once	TRBV6-1	TRBJ2-7	TRBD2	TGTGCCAGCAGTGAAGCGCCAAGCGGGGAGTACGAGCAGTACTTC	CASSEAPSGEYEQYF
.	TRBV2	TRBJ1-3	.	TGTGCCAGCAGGGCTCCCTGGGGAAACACCATATATTTT	CASRAPWGNTIYF
.	TRBV2	TRBJ2-7	.	TGTGCCAGCGTACGATTCGACAGCATAGATCCCTACGAGCAGTACTTC	CASVRFDSIDPYEQYF
.	TRBV27	TRBJ2-7	TRBD2	TGTGCCAGCAGTTTAACGGGAGGCCTTTACGAGCAGTACTTC	CASSLTGGLYEQYF
.	TRBV4-1	TRBJ1-1	.	TGCGCCAGCAGCCCACGGACGATGGGGAACACTGAAGCTTTCTTT	CASSPRTMGNTEAFF
.	TRBV7-9	TRBJ2-1	.	TGTGCCAGCAGCTTAACGGGTGCGAATGAGCAGTTCTTC	CASSLTGANEQFF